This T cell receptor (beta chain) was sequenced for a study of shared clonotypes between healthy human individuals. An assay was performed, and its level was deep. TCRdb keeps only in-frame clones here, not all; method: immunoSEQ multiplex PCR. The table lists 450,000 to 500,000 clones, roughly 80% of them singletons. Donors, without exception, were Caucasian adults residing in Nashville, Tennessee. The CDR3 extends over 11 amino acids. Germline assignment: CDR1 ENHRY and CDR2 SYGVKD. V was clipped by 3 bases and J by 4 bases, with 4 bases between them. The rearrangement joins TRBV10-3 to TRBJ2-7; no clear D. Sequencing input: PBMCs. The sequence was obtained from a woman aged 40 to 50 in good health. Some clones in this sample may be carry-over from other donors' samples. CDR3 DNA: TGTGCCATCAGTGACACTTACGAGCAGTACTTC. Translated: CAISDTYEQYF.